The clone carrying this TCR beta chain was counted only a few times. Its specificity is unknown. The sample originates from a study of beta chain features in type 1 diabetes. Findings and limits, study-wide: Shorter TCRB CDR3s, moderately but significantly so, were found in Type 1 diabetes patients in all four CD4+ subsets.

The sequenced template was cDNA made from the entire isolated RNA. The table came from immunoSEQ multiplex PCR; TCRdb's copy has only in-frame clones and leaves some out. This sample carries over 300,000 clones, 6.5% to 10% of them seen once, and the ten largest clones take roughly 0.44%. The authors obtained over 98% purity in all sorted populations. Sample: central memory CD4+ T cells from blood. The sequence came from a woman aged 18-29 years in good health.

The CDR3 loop is CASYLAGASYNEQFF. CDR3 DNA sequence: TGCGCCAGCTACCTAGCGGGAGCCTCCTACAATGAGCAGTTCTTC. The V call is TRBV5-1, the J call TRBJ2-1, with 10 bases fitting TRBD2. The CDR3 is 15 amino acids. The V gene's germline CDR1 is SGHRS and CDR2 YFSETQ. V lost 7 bases, J lost 0 bases, and 4 bases stayed unmatched.